These T cell receptor beta chains were read from a single sample in a study of blood T cell repertoires in COVID-19. Sequencing used immunoSEQ multiplex PCR; TCRdb keeps in-frame clones, though not all of them. This table holds about 220,000 clones, 85% to 90% found once. Material: PBMCs or T cells enriched from blood (not recorded which). These receptors were taken from a woman between 50 and 59 years old with acute COVID-19. Both conserved end residues are part of each CDR3. Fields, in order: CDR3 protein, CDR3 DNA, D gene, clone size, J gene, V gene. A D gene is named only where the DNA matches it firmly. Clone size appears in some rows only: once, few, many, or a class for an expanded clone.

CASSEARDRGWQPQHF	TGTGCCAGCAGTGAAGCGAGGGACAGGGGCTGGCAGCCCCAGCATTTT	TRBD1	-	TRBJ1-5	TRBV6-1
CASVPRGQGNTEAFF	TGTGCCAGCGTACCCCGTGGACAGGGGAACACTGAAGCTTTCTTT	TRBD1	few	TRBJ1-1	TRBV28
CVWSRGTEAFF	TGTGTCTGGAGCCGCGGGACCGAAGCTTTCTTT	-	once	TRBJ1-1	TRBV30
CASSPTGTRQPQHF	TGTGCCAGCAGCCCGACAGGGACGAGGCAGCCCCAGCATTTT	TRBD1	-	TRBJ1-5	TRBV6-2/TRBV6-3
CASSQGTLNHMEKLFF	TGTGCCAGCAGCCAAGGGACTCTCAACCACATGGAAAAACTGTTTTTT	-	once	TRBJ1-4	TRBV7-9
CASSPANTGELFF	TGTGCCAGCAGCCCAGCGAACACCGGGGAGCTGTTTTTT	-	-	TRBJ2-2	TRBV7-9
CASSIGSGRYNEQFF	TGTGCCAGTAGTATCGGTAGCGGGCGCTACAATGAGCAGTTCTTC	TRBD2	-	TRBJ2-1	TRBV19
CASSLGTEAFF	TGTGCCAGCAGTTTGGGGACAGAGGCTTTCTTT	TRBD1	once	TRBJ1-1	TRBV28
CASRDTGLFRSPLHF	TGTGCCAGCCGAGACACAGGGTTATTTCGCTCACCCCTCCACTTT	-	-	TRBJ1-6	TRBV27
CASSLGTGAQNEKLFF	TGTGCCAGCAGCTTGGGGACAGGGGCTCAAAATGAAAAACTGTTTTTT	TRBD1	-	TRBJ1-4	TRBV9
CASSLAGGQGNSPLHF	TGTGCCAGCAGCTTAGCGGGGGGACAGGGAAATTCACCCCTCCACTTT	TRBD1	once	TRBJ1-6	TRBV7-9
CASSLNSGEQYF	TGCGCCAGCAGCTTGAACTCCGGCGAGCAGTACTTC	-	-	TRBJ2-7	TRBV5-1
CASRRDGTGGSNQPQHF	TGCGCCAGCAGGCGGGACGGGACAGGAGGAAGCAATCAGCCCCAGCATTTT	TRBD1	-	TRBJ1-5	TRBV5-1
CASSLWLAGNTGELFF	TGTGCCAGCAGCTTATGGCTAGCGGGGAACACCGGGGAGCTGTTTTTT	TRBD2	-	TRBJ2-2	TRBV7-8
CASSKDNSGSTDTQYF	TGTGCCAGCAGCAAAGATAATAGCGGGAGCACAGATACGCAGTATTTT	-	-	TRBJ2-3	TRBV21-1
CASSQGTGWASNEQFF	TGTGCCAGCAGCCAAGGGACAGGGTGGGCCAGCAATGAGCAGTTCTTC	TRBD1	-	TRBJ2-1	TRBV7-7
CASTPGQGSSGELFF	TGTGCCAGCACCCCGGGACAGGGTTCTTCCGGGGAGCTGTTTTTT	TRBD1	-	TRBJ2-2	TRBV9
CASSLRSTRRSDTQYF	TGTGCCAGCAGCTTACGGTCAACAAGGAGGTCAGATACGCAGTATTTT	-	-	TRBJ2-3	TRBV7-8
CASRGTGRMNTEAFF	TGTGCCAGCAGGGGGACAGGGCGAATGAACACTGAAGCTTTCTTT	TRBD1	-	TRBJ1-1	TRBV6-5
CSVAREGVYLSTEAFF	TGCAGCGTTGCTAGGGAGGGGGTGTATTTGAGCACTGAAGCTTTCTTT	-	-	TRBJ1-1	TRBV29-1
CASSLNRALSYEQYF	TGTGCCAGCAGTCTAAACAGGGCCCTTTCCTACGAGCAGTACTTC	-	-	TRBJ2-7	TRBV27
CASSRDYNTGELFF	TGTGCCAGCAGCAGAGACTATAACACCGGGGAGCTGTTTTTT	-	-	TRBJ2-2	TRBV7-2
CASRPNLARGTDTQYF	TGTGCCAGCAGACCAAACCTAGCTCGTGGCACAGATACGCAGTATTTT	-	-	TRBJ2-3	TRBV11-2
CASSQVLGTEIYEQYF	TGTGCCAGCAGCCAAGTGCTCGGGACAGAGATATACGAGCAGTACTTC	TRBD1	-	TRBJ2-7	TRBV3-1/TRBV3-2
CASSLGQTYEQYF	TGTGCCAGCTCTCTAGGACAGACCTACGAGCAGTACTTC	-	once	TRBJ2-7	TRBV18
CASSEPSDTQYF	TGTGCCAGCAGCGAGCCCTCCGATACGCAGTATTTT	-	-	TRBJ2-3	TRBV9
CATSEGAGVGETQYF	TGTGCCACCAGCGAAGGAGCGGGAGTGGGAGAGACCCAGTACTTC	TRBD2	-	TRBJ2-5	TRBV15
CASSPVYSRRGYTF	TGTGCCAGCTCACCAGTGTACTCTCGGCGGGGCTACACCTTC	-	-	TRBJ1-2	TRBV18
CASSLGGSRGTQYF	TGTGCCAGCAGCTTAGGGGGGTCCCGGGGCACGCAGTATTTT	-	-	TRBJ2-3	TRBV7-3
CASSPGQGGRSGTDTQYF	TGTGCCAGCAGCCCGGGACAGGGGGGCCGGTCTGGCACAGATACGCAGTATTTT	TRBD1	-	TRBJ2-3	TRBV28
CASSIGSGGTNEQFF	TGTGCCAGTAGTATCGGTAGCGGGGGTACTAATGAGCAGTTCTTC	TRBD2	once	TRBJ2-1	TRBV19
CASSYPGLEQFF	TGTGCCAGCAGTTATCCGGGACTCGAGCAGTTCTTC	-	-	TRBJ2-1	TRBV6-2/TRBV6-3
CASLGWGQPNQPQHF	TGTGCCAGTTTGGGGTGGGGACAGCCGAATCAGCCCCAGCATTTT	TRBD1	-	TRBJ1-5	TRBV19
CASSRTGLNSPLHF	TGTGCCAGCAGCAGGACAGGGTTGAATTCACCCCTCCACTTT	TRBD1	-	TRBJ1-6	TRBV6-5
CASSPRGEGYADTQYF	TGTGCCAGCAGCCCTCGAGGTGAGGGATACGCAGATACGCAGTATTTT	-	-	TRBJ2-3	TRBV7-9
CASSDRTGTGVNYGYTF	TGTGCCAGCAGTGATCGAACCGGGACAGGGGTTAACTATGGCTACACCTTC	TRBD1	-	TRBJ1-2	TRBV25-1
CASSVQGMQETQYF	TGTGCCAGCAGTGTTCAGGGGATGCAAGAGACCCAGTACTTC	-	-	TRBJ2-5	TRBV2
CATSDQTSGRYNEQFF	TGTGCCACCAGTGATCAGACTAGCGGGAGGTACAATGAGCAGTTCTTC	TRBD2	once	TRBJ2-1	TRBV24-1
CASSLGDRGQRESYTF	TGTGCCAGCAGCTTAGGAGACAGGGGGCAGAGGGAAAGCTACACCTTC	TRBD1	-	TRBJ1-2	TRBV7-9
CASSPLAGVGGELFF	TGTGCCAGTAGCCCACTAGCGGGAGTTGGCGGGGAGCTGTTTTTT	TRBD2	-	TRBJ2-2	TRBV19
CASSLGSGGDTQYF	TGTGCCAGCAGCTTAGGTAGCGGGGGAGATACGCAGTATTTT	TRBD2	-	TRBJ2-3	TRBV7-2
CASSQWGLAEVSYEQYF	TGTGCCAGCAGCCAATGGGGACTAGCGGAAGTATCCTACGAGCAGTACTTC	TRBD2	-	TRBJ2-7	TRBV4-2
CASSSTGGSNQPQHF	TGTGCCAGCAGTTCCACAGGGGGCAGCAATCAGCCCCAGCATTTT	TRBD1	few	TRBJ1-5	TRBV28
CASSHGAVREQYF	TGTGCCAGCAGCCATGGGGCGGTACGCGAGCAGTACTTC	-	-	TRBJ2-7	TRBV3-1/TRBV3-2
CASSLHLSYEQYF	TGTGCCAGCAGTTTACACCTGAGCTACGAGCAGTACTTC	-	once	TRBJ2-7	TRBV28
CASSSLGGARNEQFF	TGTGCCAGCAGTTCCCTGGGAGGGGCTCGGAATGAGCAGTTCTTC	TRBD2	-	TRBJ2-1	TRBV6-5
CASTSAGASTDTQYF	TGTGCCAGCACCTCAGCGGGAGCGAGCACAGATACGCAGTATTTT	TRBD2	-	TRBJ2-3	TRBV6-5
CASSFYRGEAFF	TGTGCCAGCAGCTTCTACAGGGGTGAAGCTTTCTTT	TRBD1	-	TRBJ1-1	TRBV7-2
CASSRTSDTYEQYF	TGCGCCAGCAGCCGGACTAGCGATACCTACGAGCAGTACTTC	TRBD2	-	TRBJ2-7	TRBV5-1
CSVATRTVHFSGANVLTF	TGCAGCGTCGCGACGAGGACAGTACATTTCTCTGGGGCCAACGTCCTGACTTTC	-	-	TRBJ2-6	TRBV29-1
CASSQGRGLQNEQFF	TGTGCCAGCAGCCAAGGCAGGGGACTACAAAATGAGCAGTTCTTC	-	-	TRBJ2-1	TRBV3-1/TRBV3-2
CASSPLWALNTGELFF	TGTGCCAGCAGCCCGCTCTGGGCCCTGAACACCGGGGAGCTGTTTTTT	-	-	TRBJ2-2	TRBV5-5
CASIHSSPGFGEQFF	TGTGCCAGCATCCATTCGTCCCCAGGGTTCGGTGAGCAGTTCTTC	-	-	TRBJ2-1	TRBV28
CASVSGMSYNEQFF	TGTGCCAGCGTTAGCGGGATGTCCTACAATGAGCAGTTCTTC	TRBD2	-	TRBJ2-1	TRBV18
CASSERSGNTEAFF	TGTGCCAGTAGTGAGAGATCCGGGAACACTGAAGCTTTCTTT	-	few	TRBJ1-1	TRBV19
CASSQTIPQETQYF	TGCGCCAGCAGCCAAACTATCCCACAAGAGACCCAGTACTTC	-	-	TRBJ2-5	TRBV4-1
CASSPTGTPSYEQYF	TGTGCCAGCAGCCCAACCGGGACTCCTAGTTACGAGCAGTACTTC	-	once	TRBJ2-7	TRBV7-6
CASSPGQGANYGYTF	TGTGCCAGCTCACCGGGACAGGGGGCGAACTATGGCTACACCTTC	TRBD1	-	TRBJ1-2	TRBV18
CASSLVGTGNEKLFF	TGTGCCAGCAGCTTAGTTGGGACAGGGAATGAAAAACTGTTTTTT	TRBD1	once	TRBJ1-4	TRBV7-9